Shown below are 24 T cell receptor beta chains from a single sample sequenced in a study of cytomegalovirus exposure and HLA in healthy donors. Primers included in the PCR were 60 Vbeta and 13 Jbeta primers. The method was immunoSEQ multiplex PCR; TCRdb's version includes in-frame clones alone and lacks a portion of them. The sample has fewer than 100,000 clones; more than 70% are singletons. The sample taken for sequencing was PBMCs. The origin of the receptors is a male donor in good health and CMV-seropositive.

The chain has TRBV6-5 and TRBJ2-7; 9 bases match TRBD1. The germline CDR1 and CDR2 sequences are MNHEY and SVGAGI. V was clipped by 8 bases and J by 6 bases; unmatched bases: 11. This CDR3 comprises 14 residues. In DNA form, the CDR3 reads TGTGCCAGCGCTCCTGGGACAGGGAATGTCGAGCAGTACTTC. As protein: CASAPGTGNVEQYF.

The DNA for the CDR3 is TGTGCCAGCAGACGACCGGGACAGGGGATTTATGGCTACACCTTC. This codes for CASRRPGQGIYGYTF. The rearrangement links TRBV6-5 to TRBJ1-2; TRBD1 agrees at 10 bases. Unmatched junction bases numbered 9, after V lost 6 bases and J lost 5 bases. CDR1 and CDR2 (germline): MNHEY, SVGAGI. This CDR3 comprises 15 residues.

J is TRBJ1-2 and V is TRBV11-2; TRBD1 agrees at 7 bases. This CDR3 comprises 15 residues. V dropped 3 bases and J dropped 6; count of bases not matched to a gene: 10. CDR1 and CDR2 from the germline V gene are SGHAT and FQNNGV. The CDR3 sequence is CASSFFGTALDGYTF. In DNA form, the CDR3 reads TGTGCCAGCAGCTTTTTCGGGACAGCCCTCGATGGCTACACCTTC.

There are a few counts of this clone. This chain connects TRBV2 to TRBJ1-2, with D unresolved. The CDR3 totals 13 residues. CDR1 and CDR2 from the germline V gene are SNHLY and FYNNEI. V shed 2 bases and J shed 4 bases, with 8 bases lying between them. The CDR3 loop reads CASSENRVYGYTF. The CDR3 nucleotides are TGTGCCAGCAGTGAAAACAGAGTCTATGGCTACACCTTC.

The rearrangement joins TRBV19 to TRBJ2-1; 8 bases agree with TRBD2. This CDR3 spans 16 amino acids. CDR1 is LNHDA, CDR2 SQIVND, per germline (reference sequence). V trimming: 5 bases; J trimming: 5 bases; junction bases outside the gene matches: 11. The CDR3 sequence is CASSSSRGGFDNEQFF. The CDR3 DNA follows: TGTGCCAGTAGTTCTTCTCGGGGGGGCTTCGACAATGAGCAGTTCTTC.

This chain connects TRBV9 to TRBJ1-2, with a possible D match to TRBD1 (5 bases). The CDR3 contains 13 residues. Germline loops: CDR1 SGDLS, CDR2 YYNGEE. Trimming removed 0 bases at V and 5 bases at J, with 8 bases between. The CDR3 spells CASSVGAGYGYTF. CDR3 in DNA: TGTGCCAGCAGCGTAGGGGCAGGGTATGGCTACACCTTC.

This rearrangement joins TRBV5-4 to TRBJ2-7, with D tentatively TRBD2 (5 bases). From germline, CDR1 is SGHNT and CDR2 YYREEE (reference sequence). Trimming removed 2 bases from V and 6 bases from J, with 12 bases in between. The CDR3 sequence is 13 residues long. CDR3: CASSLERTLEQYF. DNA of the CDR3: TGTGCCAGCAGCTTAGAACGGACTCTCGAGCAGTACTTC. Variable domain in full (rest from reference TRBV5-4 and TRBJ2-7): ETGVTQSPTHLIKTRGQQVTLRCSSQSGHNTVSWYQQALGQGPQFIFQYYREEENGRGNFPPRFSGLQFPNYSSELNVNALELDDSALYLCASSLERTLEQYFGPGTRLTVT.

The sample holds a few counts of this clone. The chain couples TRBV2 to TRBJ2-3; 8 bases are shared with TRBD2. CDR1 is SNHLY, CDR2 FYNNEI, per germline. There are 15 residues in the CDR3. J lost 0 bases, V lost 6 bases, and 5 bases had no gene match. The CDR3 region has the DNA TGTGCCAGCAGCAGCGGGGGTGCTAGCACAGATACGCAGTATTTT. Its protein product is CASSSGGASTDTQYF.

In this sample, this clone turned up a few times. The V call is TRBV4-1, the J call TRBJ1-5; 7 positions agree with TRBD1. Per the germline V gene, CDR1 is MGHRA and CDR2 is YSYEKL. This CDR3 is built from 16 residues. V lost 4 bases and J lost 0; bases outside the gene matches: 6. The chain's CDR3 is CASSPQTGNSNQPQHF. The CDR3 DNA reads TGCGCCAGCAGCCCCCAGACAGGGAATAGCAATCAGCCCCAGCATTTT.

A remark on this clone: A read error may account for a junction end that differs from germline. The sample has other DNA sequences that encode this CDR3 too. The J gene is TRBJ2-3, the V gene TRBV5-6, with D maybe TRBD1 (5 bases). Germline CDR1 is SGHDT and CDR2 is YYEEEE. CDR3 length: 14 amino acids. The CDR3 region is CASRVRPSTDTQYF. CDR3 in DNA: TGCGCCAGCAGGGTGCGGCCTAGCACAGATACGCAGTATTTT.

This clone was detected once. The V gene is TRBV27, the J gene TRBJ2-3; tentative D call: TRBD2 (6 bases). This CDR3 comprises 16 residues. Per germline, CDR1 MNHEY and CDR2 SMNVEV (reference sequence). Trimming cost V 2 bases and J 0 bases, with 12 bases left between them. The CDR3 is CASSLKDYSSTDTQYF. The CDR3 nucleotides are TGTGCCAGCAGTTTAAAGGACTATTCTAGCACAGATACGCAGTATTTT.

V is TRBV7-2 and J is TRBJ1-5; D is perhaps TRBD1 (6 bases). The V gene's germline CDR1 is SGHTA and CDR2 FQGNSA. Trimming took off 2 bases at V and 7 bases at J, with 9 bases between the two ends. The CDR3 totals 13 residues. The CDR3 DNA reads TGTGCCAGCAGCTTAAGTAGGGGGCAGCCCCAGCATTTT. Residues: CASSLSRGQPQHF.

V gene TRBV10-2 combines with J gene TRBJ2-7; TRBD2 matches at 8 bases. The CDR3 length is 14 residues. The V gene's germline CDR1 is WSHSY and CDR2 SAAADI. V lost 6 bases and J lost 2; bases outside the gene matches: 6. CDR3 sequence reads: CASRMAGGAYEQYF. CDR3 sequence (DNA): TGCGCCAGCAGGATGGCGGGAGGCGCCTACGAGCAGTACTTC.

V and J are TRBV4-1 and TRBJ2-2; TRBD1 might be the D (5 bases). This CDR3 has 17 residues. The germline V gene has CDR1 MGHRA and CDR2 YSYEKL. The V end was cut by 0 bases, the J end by 4 bases, with 15 bases between. This CDR3 reads CASSQDLMGLPTGELFF. The CDR3 DNA reads as TGCGCCAGCAGCCAAGACCTCATGGGGCTCCCCACCGGGGAGCTGTTTTTT.

The chain links TRBV19 to TRBJ1-1; possible D gene TRBD1, 6 bases. The CDR3 runs to 14 residues. Germline V gene lookup returns CDR1 LNHDA and CDR2 SQIVND (reference sequence). Trimming pared 5 bases from V and 7 bases from J, leaving 17 bases between. As DNA, the CDR3 is TGTGCCAGTAGTGAATGGGGGCAAGGTCTTGAAGCTTTCTTT. This gives the protein CASSEWGQGLEAFF. Full variable domain (missing parts from reference TRBV19 and TRBJ1-1): DGGITQSPKYLFRKEGQNVTLSCEQNLNHDAMYWYRQDPGQGLRLIYYSQIVNDFQKGDIAEGYSVSREKKESFPLTVTSAQKNPTAFYLCASSEWGQGLEAFFGQGTRLTVV.

The V gene is TRBV25-1, the J gene TRBJ2-1, with D tentatively TRBD2 (5 bases). This CDR3 has 14 amino acids. Trimming removed 3 bases at V and 4 bases at J, with 10 bases between. Germline CDR1 MGHDK, CDR2 SYGVNS. The CDR3 spells CASSEVGLYNEQFF. CDR3 nucleotides: TGTGCCAGCAGTGAGGTAGGACTTTACAATGAGCAGTTCTTC.

V is TRBV18 and J is TRBJ1-6; 8 nucleotides match TRBD1. The ends lost 2 bases at V and 8 bases at J; junction bases unmatched: 5. This CDR3 contains 15 residues. Germline V lookup: CDR1 KGHSH, CDR2 LQKENI. The CDR3 DNA reads as TGTGCCAGCTCACCATTGGCGACAGGGGATTCACCCCTCCACTTT. It is translated as CASSPLATGDSPLHF.

The chain recombines TRBV18 with TRBJ1-4; no clear D. The V gene lost 3 bases and the J gene lost 0 bases, with 5 bases spanning the gap. The V gene's germline CDR1 is KGHSH and CDR2 LQKENI. This CDR3 comprises 14 residues. The CDR3 sequence: CASSPPTTNEKLFF. The CDR3 region has the DNA TGTGCCAGCTCACCCCCCACAACTAATGAAAAACTGTTTTTT.

This clone came up once. The chain recombines TRBV15 with TRBJ2-3; D remains ambiguous. The CDR3 totals 15 residues. Germline values: CDR1 LNHNV, CDR2 YYDKDF (reference sequence). V was shortened by 0 bases and J by 2 bases, with 9 bases between the two germline ends. CDR3 DNA: TGTGCCACCAGCAGAGATGGAGCAAACACAGATACGCAGTATTTT. Translating gives CATSRDGANTDTQYF.

This clone was detected only once. This sequence joins TRBV19 and TRBJ1-2; TRBD1 is a possible D gene (6 bases). The CDR3 spans 14 residues. Trimming cost V 6 bases and J 7 bases, with 18 bases left between them. Looked up from germline, CDR1 is LNHDA and CDR2 is SQIVND (reference sequence). In DNA, the CDR3 is TGTGCCAGTAGAGGTCGCGCAGGGGTTTTTGGCTACACCTTC. This translates into CASRGRAGVFGYTF.

This chain connects TRBV6-1 to TRBJ2-5, with D tentatively TRBD1 (6 bases). The CDR3 loop spans 13 amino acids. The V and J ends lost 4 bases and 5 bases respectively, with 11 bases between them. Germline V lookup: CDR1 MNHNS, CDR2 SASEGT. This CDR3 is CASSGQGRETQYF. The CDR3 DNA follows: TGTGCCAGCAGTGGGCAGGGGCGGGAGACCCAGTACTTC.

The gene calls are TRBV28 and TRBJ1-3; tentative D call: TRBD1 (6 bases). Germline V gene data show CDR1 as MDHEN and CDR2 as SYDVKM. The CDR3 spans 15 residues. V lost 3 bases and J lost 0, with 9 bases in between. This chain's CDR3 is CASSFVGGSGNTIYF. CDR3 nucleotides: TGTGCCAGCAGTTTCGTAGGGGGCTCTGGAAACACCATATATTTT.

The chain carries TRBV9 and TRBJ1-1; D call uncertain. This CDR3 spans 15 amino acids. Deletions cut 2 bases from V and 4 bases from J, with 15 bases between. The germline CDR1 and CDR2 sequences are SGDLS and YYNGEE. CDR3 protein: CASSVTSGYGTEAFF. The CDR3 region has the DNA TGTGCCAGCAGCGTCACCTCCGGTTACGGCACTGAAGCTTTCTTT. Using reference TRBV9 and TRBJ1-1 for the parts outside the CDR3, the full variable domain is DSGVTQTPKHLITATGQRVTLRCSPRSGDLSVYWYQQSLDQGLQFLIQYYNGEERAKGNILERFSAQQFPDLHSELNLSSLELGDSALYFCASSVTSGYGTEAFFGQGTRLTVV.

A note on this clone: A read error is likely, as this CDR3 ends without the conserved phenylalanine or tryptophan. This chain links TRBV13 with TRBJ2-3; 9 positions match TRBD2. Germline V gene sequence: CDR1 PRHDT, CDR2 FYEKMQ (reference sequence). The CDR3 loop spans 14 amino acids. Trimming removed 5 bases from V and 3 bases from J; junction bases left unmatched: 3. CDR3 DNA sequence: TGTGCCAGCAGCGTAGCGGGAGTTACAGATACGCAGTATTGT. Protein product: CASSVAGVTDTQYC.